This T cell receptor (beta chain) emerged from a study of blood T cell repertoires in COVID-19. The Seattle patients, enrolled during active infection, were followed longitudinally. The germline gives CDR1 LGHDT, CDR2 YNNKEL (reference sequence). The CDR3 extends over 17 amino acids. V was trimmed by 0 bases and J by 0 bases, leaving 12 bases between them. Original analysis: Estimated nucleated cell counts came from reference gene primer amplification. Sequenced by immunoSEQ multiplex PCR; TCRdb stores in-frame clones only, minus some. That table is the source of V, J and clone size, and D and trimming were worked out from the DNA. The sample records some 200,000 clones, about 85% being singletons. This clone appeared a single time.

The sequencing input was peripheral blood. This clonotype originated in a woman in her 70s with COVID-19, enrolled during active disease. The chain employs TRBV3-1 (or the pseudogene TRBV3-2) and TRBJ1-3; no clear D. The CDR3 coding sequence is TGTGCCAGCAGCCAAGAGCGCGGCTCAAGCTCTGGAAACACCATATATTTT. This translates into CASSQERGSSSGNTIYF.